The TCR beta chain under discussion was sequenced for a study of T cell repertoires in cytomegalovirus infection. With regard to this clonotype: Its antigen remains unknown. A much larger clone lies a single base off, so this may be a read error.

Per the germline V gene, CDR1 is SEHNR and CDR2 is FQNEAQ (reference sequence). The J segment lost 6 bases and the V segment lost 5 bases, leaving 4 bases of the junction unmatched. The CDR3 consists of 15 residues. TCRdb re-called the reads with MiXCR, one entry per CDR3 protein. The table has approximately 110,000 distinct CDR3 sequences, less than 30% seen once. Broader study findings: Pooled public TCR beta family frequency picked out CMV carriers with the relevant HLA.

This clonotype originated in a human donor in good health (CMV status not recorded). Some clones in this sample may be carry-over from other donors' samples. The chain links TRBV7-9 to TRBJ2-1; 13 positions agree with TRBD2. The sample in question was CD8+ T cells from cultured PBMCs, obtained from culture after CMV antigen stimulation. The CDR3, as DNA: TGTGCCAGCAGCCCCACTAGCGGGGGGGTCAATGAGCAGTTCTTC. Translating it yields CASSPTSGGVNEQFF.